The rows below give T cell receptor beta chains drawn from one sample of a study of cytomegalovirus exposure and HLA in healthy donors. TCRdb keeps only in-frame clones here, not all; method: immunoSEQ multiplex PCR. Of under 200,000 clones in the sample, around 74% were seen once. Material: PBMCs. Receptors were obtained from a woman in her twenties or thirties in good health and CMV-seronegative. Both conserved end residues are part of each CDR3. A D gene is named only where the DNA matches it firmly. Some rows mark clone size as missing; the rest say once, few, many or name a class of expanded clone.

size	V	D	J	DNA	CDR3
few	TRBV18	.	TRBJ1-2	TGTGCCAGCTCACCCAGGGACAAGGAGGGCTACACCTTC	CASSPRDKEGYTF
.	TRBV5-1	.	TRBJ1-1	TGCGCCAGCAGCTTGGCACCTCAGGGGAATGGCGGTGAAGCTTTCTTT	CASSLAPQGNGGEAFF
once	TRBV5-1	TRBD1	TRBJ1-1	TGCGCCAGCAGCCCGGGGACAGGGGGTACAGCTTTCTTT	CASSPGTGGTAFF
.	TRBV6-5	TRBD1	TRBJ2-5	TGTGCCAGCGGGACAGGGTTTTCCGTTGAGACCCAGTACTTC	CASGTGFSVETQYF
once	TRBV18	.	TRBJ1-1	TGTGCCAGCTCACCACGACGGGGGGACATGAACACTGAAGCTTTCTTT	CASSPRRGDMNTEAFF
.	TRBV6-1	.	TRBJ2-7	TGTGCCGTCAAAACCCCCAGACAGTTCACCTACGAGCAGTACTTC	CAVKTPRQFTYEQYF
.	TRBV11-2	TRBD1	TRBJ2-5	TGTGCCAGCAGCCCCGTGCAGGGGGCAGAGACCCAGTACTTC	CASSPVQGAETQYF
.	TRBV27	.	TRBJ1-6	TGTGCCAGCAGTTTATCCCCCCGGGGGAGCTCCTATAATTCACCCCTCCACTTT	CASSLSPRGSSYNSPLHF
.	TRBV2	.	TRBJ1-2	TGTGCCAGCAGGCGCCCCTCAGCAGGAACCTATGGCTACACCTTC	CASRRPSAGTYGYTF
.	TRBV27	TRBD1	TRBJ2-2	TGTGCCAGCAGAGACCTCCCAGGGGGCCGCACCGGGGAGCTGTTTTTT	CASRDLPGGRTGELFF
.	TRBV30	.	TRBJ2-7	TGTGCCTGGAGTGTACCAGGGCAGGGTTTTGGAGTAATGTACGAGCAGTACTTC	CAWSVPGQGFGVMYEQYF
.	TRBV27	TRBD1	TRBJ1-5	TGTGCCAGCAGTTTATCTCTACCACAGGGGAAGGCCAATCAGCCCCAGCATTTT	CASSLSLPQGKANQPQHF
.	TRBV5-5	.	TRBJ2-5	TGTGCCAGCAGCTTGAACGGGGGAGGGACCCAGTACTTC	CASSLNGGGTQYF
.	TRBV27	.	TRBJ1-6	TGTGCCAGCAGTCCACCGGGTGGCTCACCCCTCCACTTT	CASSPPGGSPLHF
.	TRBV5-3	TRBD1	TRBJ2-2	TGTGCCAGAAGCTCCTTGACAGGGCACGTTGGCGGGGAGCTGTTTTTT	CARSSLTGHVGGELFF
.	TRBV9	TRBD1	TRBJ2-6	TGTGCCAGCAGCGTAGTGTCCCTCCCCCCGGGACAGGTTTTGGGGGGGGCCAACGTCCTGACTTTC	CASSVVSLPPGQVLGGANVLTF
.	TRBV7-8	.	TRBJ2-5	TGTGCCAGCAGCTTAATTCAGGAGACCCAGTACTTC	CASSLIQETQYF
.	TRBV27	TRBD1	TRBJ2-3	TGTGCCAGCAGTAGACGGGACAGGGGGGGGACAGATACGCAGTATTTT	CASSRRDRGGTDTQYF
.	TRBV19	TRBD1	TRBJ2-3	TGTGCCAGTAGTCCCTGGGACAGGGGCACAGATACGCAGTATTTT	CASSPWDRGTDTQYF
.	TRBV7-3	TRBD1	TRBJ1-2	TGTGCCAGCAGCTTAACAGGACAGGGCTATGGCTACACCTTC	CASSLTGQGYGYTF
.	TRBV29-1	TRBD1	TRBJ1-2	TGCAGCGTTGGTCTCGGACAGGGGGCGGGTGTGGGTCTATCGGGCTACACCTTC	CSVGLGQGAGVGLSGYTF
.	TRBV5-4	TRBD1	TRBJ1-3	TGTGCCAGCAGCTCTCAGACAGGGGGCACTGGAAACACCATATATTTT	CASSSQTGGTGNTIYF
.	TRBV27	TRBD2	TRBJ2-1	TGTGCCAGCAGTTCTCTCGGACTAGCGGGGGGCGGGGGTCGCGACAATGAGCAGTTCTTC	CASSSLGLAGGGGRDNEQFF
.	TRBV13	TRBD1	TRBJ2-3	TGTGCCAGCAGCTCTGGACAGGGGGCAGATACGCAGTATTTT	CASSSGQGADTQYF
.	TRBV19	.	TRBJ2-7	TGTGCCAGTAGTATAGGACGGAGCTCCTACGAGCAGTACTTC	CASSIGRSSYEQYF
.	TRBV27	TRBD1	TRBJ1-6	TGTGCCAGCAGTTTGGACAGGGGAAGGTCACCCCTCCACTTT	CASSLDRGRSPLHF
.	TRBV6-1	TRBD1	TRBJ2-1	TGTGCCAGCAGTGAAAACCACAGGGGTACCTACAATGAGCAGTTCTTC	CASSENHRGTYNEQFF
.	TRBV5-4	TRBD1	TRBJ2-2	TGTGCCAGCAGCGTTAGTGGACAGGGTTCCGGGGAGCTGTTTTTT	CASSVSGQGSGELFF
.	TRBV7-2	.	TRBJ1-3	TGTGCCAGCAGCTTAGCCAGAGGTGGAAACACCATATATTTT	CASSLARGGNTIYF
.	TRBV27	TRBD1	TRBJ1-4	TGTGCCAGCAGTTTAGCCGGACAGGGGAGCGTAAAACTGTTTTTT	CASSLAGQGSVKLFF
once	TRBV29-1	.	TRBJ2-7	TGCAGCGTTTCGGGCAGGGTCACCTACGAGCAGTACTTC	CSVSGRVTYEQYF
few	TRBV15	.	TRBJ1-2	TGTGCCACCAGCAGAGATCGTCAACAGGAGGGCTACACCTTC	CATSRDRQQEGYTF
.	TRBV5-6	TRBD2	TRBJ2-3	TGTGCCAGCAGCTTGGAACTAGCGGGGGGCCGGGGAGATACGCAGTATTTT	CASSLELAGGRGDTQYF
.	TRBV5-1	.	TRBJ2-1	TGCGCCAGCAGCAAGGATCCCGGGGGACCTTCCCCCAATGAGCAGTTCTTC	CASSKDPGGPSPNEQFF
.	TRBV9	.	TRBJ2-7	TGTGCCAGCAGTGTAGAGCCCGGGGTAACCTACGAGCAGTACTTC	CASSVEPGVTYEQYF
.	TRBV5-1	TRBD1	TRBJ2-7	TGCGCCAGCAGCATCCGGACAGGGGGCGACGAGCAGTACTTC	CASSIRTGGDEQYF
.	TRBV5-1	TRBD1	TRBJ2-1	TGCGCCAGCAGCAGGCCGGGACAGGCTGGCAATGAGCAGTTCTTC	CASSRPGQAGNEQFF
once	TRBV20-1	.	TRBJ2-5	TGCAGTGCTATAGCTCAAGAGACCCAGTACTTC	CSAIAQETQYF
.	TRBV2	.	TRBJ1-5	TGTGCCAGCAGTGAAGGGAACAGGGTCGGCAATCAGCCCCAGCATTTT	CASSEGNRVGNQPQHF
.	TRBV5-4	.	TRBJ2-1	TGTGCCAGCAGTCGGGACAATGAGCAGTTCTTC	CASSRDNEQFF
.	TRBV7-2	TRBD2	TRBJ2-1	TGTGCCAGCAGCCGTAGCGGGGAGTCCTACAATGAGCAGTTCTTC	CASSRSGESYNEQFF
.	TRBV25-1	.	TRBJ2-7	TGTGCCAGCAGTGGGTCAGGGGACGGCTACGAGCAGTACTTC	CASSGSGDGYEQYF
.	TRBV28	.	TRBJ1-2	TGTGCCAGCAGTTTAGCGCGGACACCCTCTAACTATGGCTACACCTTC	CASSLARTPSNYGYTF
.	TRBV6-1	.	TRBJ1-4	TGTGCCAGCCGGAGACGACAGCTTAATGAAAAACTGTTTTTT	CASRRRQLNEKLFF
.	TRBV5-6	TRBD1	TRBJ1-5	TGTGCCAGCAGCTTGAGACAGGGTCTAAATCAGCCCCAGCATTTT	CASSLRQGLNQPQHF